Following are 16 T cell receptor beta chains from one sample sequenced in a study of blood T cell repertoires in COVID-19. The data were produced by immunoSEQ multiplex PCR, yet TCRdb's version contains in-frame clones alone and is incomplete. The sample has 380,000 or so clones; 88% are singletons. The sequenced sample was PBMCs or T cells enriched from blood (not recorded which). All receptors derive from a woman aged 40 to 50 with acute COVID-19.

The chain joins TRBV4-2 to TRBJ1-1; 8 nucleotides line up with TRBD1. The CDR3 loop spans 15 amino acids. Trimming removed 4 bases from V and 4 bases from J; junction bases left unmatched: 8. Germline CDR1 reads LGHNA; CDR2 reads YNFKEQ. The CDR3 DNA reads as TGTGCCAGCAGCCGCGGGACAGGTGTTCCCACTGAAGCTTTCTTT. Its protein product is CASSRGTGVPTEAFF.

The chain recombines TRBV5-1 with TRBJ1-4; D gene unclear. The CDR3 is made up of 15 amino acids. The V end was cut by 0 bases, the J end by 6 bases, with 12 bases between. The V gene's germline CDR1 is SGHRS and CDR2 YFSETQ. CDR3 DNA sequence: TGCGCCAGCAGCTTGGAGAGCCCCTCTTATGAAAAACTGTTTTTT. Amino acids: CASSLESPSYEKLFF.

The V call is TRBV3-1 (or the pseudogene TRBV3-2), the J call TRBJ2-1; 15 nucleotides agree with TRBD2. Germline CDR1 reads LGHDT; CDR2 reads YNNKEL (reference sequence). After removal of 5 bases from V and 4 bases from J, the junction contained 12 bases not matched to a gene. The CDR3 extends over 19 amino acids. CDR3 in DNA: TGTGCCAGCAGCTTTGGTCCGGGACTAGCGGGGGGCCGGTACAATGAGCAGTTCTTC. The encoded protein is CASSFGPGLAGGRYNEQFF.

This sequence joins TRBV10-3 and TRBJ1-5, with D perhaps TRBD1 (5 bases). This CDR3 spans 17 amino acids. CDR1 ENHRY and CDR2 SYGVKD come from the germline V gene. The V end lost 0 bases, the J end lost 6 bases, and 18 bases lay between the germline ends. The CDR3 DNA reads TGTGCCATCAGTGAGTCGGGGGGGACGAACCTGGGTCAGCCCCAGCATTTT. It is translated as CAISESGGTNLGQPQHF.

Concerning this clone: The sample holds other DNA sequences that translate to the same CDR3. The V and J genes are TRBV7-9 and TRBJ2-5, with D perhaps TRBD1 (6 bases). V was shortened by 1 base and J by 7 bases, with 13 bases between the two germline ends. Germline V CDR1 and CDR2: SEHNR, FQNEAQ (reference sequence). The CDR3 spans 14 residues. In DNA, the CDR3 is TGTGCCAGCAGCTTAGGATACAGGGTTGGGACCCAGTACTTC. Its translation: CASSLGYRVGTQYF.

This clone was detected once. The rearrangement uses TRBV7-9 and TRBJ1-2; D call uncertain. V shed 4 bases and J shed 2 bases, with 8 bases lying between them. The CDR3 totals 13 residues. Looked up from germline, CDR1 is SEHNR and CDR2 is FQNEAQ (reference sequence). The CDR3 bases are TGTGCCAGCAGCTCGGAGGGAAACTATGGCTACACCTTC. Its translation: CASSSEGNYGYTF.

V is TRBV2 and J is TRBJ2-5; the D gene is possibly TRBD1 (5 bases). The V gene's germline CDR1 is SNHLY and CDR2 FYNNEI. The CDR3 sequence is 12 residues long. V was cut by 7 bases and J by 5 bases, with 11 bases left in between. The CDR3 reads CASTRGVETQYF. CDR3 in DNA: TGTGCCAGCACTAGGGGTGTCGAGACCCAGTACTTC.

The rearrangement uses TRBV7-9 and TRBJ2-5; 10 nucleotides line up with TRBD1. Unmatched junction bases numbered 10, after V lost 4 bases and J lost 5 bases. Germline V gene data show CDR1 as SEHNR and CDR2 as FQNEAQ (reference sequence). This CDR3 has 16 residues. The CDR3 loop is CASSSPGQGNVETQYF. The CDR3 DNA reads TGTGCCAGCAGCTCACCGGGACAGGGGAACGTGGAGACCCAGTACTTC.

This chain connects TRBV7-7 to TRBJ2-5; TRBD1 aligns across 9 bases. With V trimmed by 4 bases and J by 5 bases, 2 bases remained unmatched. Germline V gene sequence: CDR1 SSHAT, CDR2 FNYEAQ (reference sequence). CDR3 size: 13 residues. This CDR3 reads CASSSDRGETQYF. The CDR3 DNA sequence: TGTGCCAGCAGCTCGGACAGGGGCGAGACCCAGTACTTC. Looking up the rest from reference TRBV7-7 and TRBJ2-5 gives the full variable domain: GAGVSQSPRYKVTKRGQDVTLRCDPISSHATLYWYQQALGQGPEFLTYFNYEAQPDKSGLPSDRFSAERPEGSISTLTIQRTEQRDSAMYRCASSSDRGETQYFGPGTRLLVL.

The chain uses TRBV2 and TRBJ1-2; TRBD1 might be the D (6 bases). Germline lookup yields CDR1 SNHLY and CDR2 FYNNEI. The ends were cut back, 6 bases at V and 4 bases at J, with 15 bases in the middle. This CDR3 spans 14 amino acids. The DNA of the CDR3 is TGTGCCAGCAGCACCGAGACAGGCATCTATGGCTACACCTTC. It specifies CASSTETGIYGYTF.

The CDR3 protein is CASSLRDRGSDTQYF. For the CDR3, the DNA is TGTGCCAGCAGCTTAAGGGACAGGGGGTCAGATACGCAGTATTTT. This rearrangement joins TRBV11-3 to TRBJ2-3; TRBD1 matches at 11 bases. In germline, CDR1 is SGHNT, CDR2 YENEEA. V lost 2 bases to trimming and J lost 4 bases; unmatched junction nucleotides: 2. The CDR3 loop spans 15 amino acids.

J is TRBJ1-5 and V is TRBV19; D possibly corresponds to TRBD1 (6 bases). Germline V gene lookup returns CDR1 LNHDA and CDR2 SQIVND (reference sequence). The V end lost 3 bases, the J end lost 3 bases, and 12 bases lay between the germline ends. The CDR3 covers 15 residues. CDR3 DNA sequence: TGTGCCAGTAGTATCCGGGACAACCCCAATCAGCCCCAGCATTTT. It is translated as CASSIRDNPNQPQHF.

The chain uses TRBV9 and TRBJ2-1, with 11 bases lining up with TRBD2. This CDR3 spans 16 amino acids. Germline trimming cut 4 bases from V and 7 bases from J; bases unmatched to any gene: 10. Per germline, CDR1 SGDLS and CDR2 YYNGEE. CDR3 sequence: CASSPGRLAGPNEQFF. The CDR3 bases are TGTGCCAGCAGCCCAGGTCGACTAGCGGGGCCAAATGAGCAGTTCTTC.

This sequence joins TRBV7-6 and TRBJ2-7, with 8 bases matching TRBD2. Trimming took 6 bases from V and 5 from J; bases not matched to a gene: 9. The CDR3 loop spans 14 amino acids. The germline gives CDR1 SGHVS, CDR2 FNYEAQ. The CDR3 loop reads CASSSAGGVDEQYF. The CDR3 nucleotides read TGTGCCAGCAGTTCCGCGGGGGGAGTGGACGAGCAGTACTTC.

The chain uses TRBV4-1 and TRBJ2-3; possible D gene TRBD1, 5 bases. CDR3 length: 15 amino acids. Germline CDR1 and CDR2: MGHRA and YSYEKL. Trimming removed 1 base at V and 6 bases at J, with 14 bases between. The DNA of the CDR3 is TGCGCCAGCAGCCAAGCAGGGTTAACCGGTGATACGCAGTATTTT. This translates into CASSQAGLTGDTQYF.

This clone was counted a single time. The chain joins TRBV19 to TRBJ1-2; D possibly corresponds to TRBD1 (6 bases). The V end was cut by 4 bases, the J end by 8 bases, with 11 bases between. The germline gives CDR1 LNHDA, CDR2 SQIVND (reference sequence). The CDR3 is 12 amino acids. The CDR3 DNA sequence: TGTGCCAGTAGTAACAGGGATTGGGGCTACACCTTC. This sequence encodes CASSNRDWGYTF.